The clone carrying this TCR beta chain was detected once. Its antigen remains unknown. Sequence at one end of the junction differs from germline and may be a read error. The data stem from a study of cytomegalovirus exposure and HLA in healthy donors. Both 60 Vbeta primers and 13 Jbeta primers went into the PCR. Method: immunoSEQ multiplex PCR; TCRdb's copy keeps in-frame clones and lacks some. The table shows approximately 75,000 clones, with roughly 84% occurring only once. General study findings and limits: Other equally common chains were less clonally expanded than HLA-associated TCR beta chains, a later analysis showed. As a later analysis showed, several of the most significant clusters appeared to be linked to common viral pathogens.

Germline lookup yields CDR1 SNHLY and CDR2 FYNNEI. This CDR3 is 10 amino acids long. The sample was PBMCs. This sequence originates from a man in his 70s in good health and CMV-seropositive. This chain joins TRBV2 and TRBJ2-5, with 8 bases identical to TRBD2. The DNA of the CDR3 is TGTGCCAGCTTTAGCGGGACCTTGAACTTC. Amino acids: CASFSGTLNF.